Below, 7 T cell receptor beta chains from the same sample are listed, as sequenced in a study of T cells after somatic rescue of genetic block. Measured with immunoSEQ multiplex PCR; TCRdb has only the in-frame clones, and not every one. The table lists about 16,000 clones, around 70% of them singletons, with approximately 14% in the top ten. The material sequenced was peripheral blood mononuclear cells (PBMCs). The receptors here all came from a boy under 18.

This chain uses TRBV11-3 with TRBJ2-3; D is uncertain. Trimming shortened V by 0 bases and J by 1 base, and 11 bases separated the two germline ends. This CDR3 comprises 16 residues. CDR1 is SGHNT and CDR2 is YENEEA in the germline V gene. CDR3 DNA sequence: TGTGCCAGCAGCTTAGATGCGGCAAACCGCACAGATACGCAGTATTTT. Translating gives CASSLDAANRTDTQYF.

The V and J genes are TRBV15 and TRBJ2-5; D perhaps matches TRBD2 (6 bases). Trimming left V 0 bases short and J 3 bases short, with 11 bases between. CDR1 LNHNV and CDR2 YYDKDF come from the germline V gene (reference sequence). The CDR3 has 15 residues. In nucleotides, the CDR3 is TGTGCCACCAGCAGAGATCCCCGGGAGAAAGAGACCCAGTACTTC. It encodes CATSRDPREKETQYF.

The V call is TRBV4-1, the J call TRBJ1-4; D not certain. V dropped 3 bases and J dropped 2 bases, with 7 bases sitting between them. CDR3 size: 14 residues. Germline loops: CDR1 MGHRA, CDR2 YSYEKL. The CDR3 region is CASSQPLTNEKLFF. The DNA for the CDR3 is TGCGCCAGCAGCCAGCCCCTGACTAATGAAAAACTGTTTTTT.

V and J are TRBV7-3 and TRBJ1-1; weak D call: TRBD1 (6 bases). The CDR3 is made up of 11 amino acids. The germline CDR1 and CDR2 sequences are SGHTA and FQGTGA. V was clipped by 5 bases and J by 8 bases, with 9 bases between them. CDR3 sequence: CASSDGQEAFF. CDR3 DNA: TGTGCCAGCAGCGACGGACAGGAAGCTTTCTTT.

This clone appeared a single time. V is TRBV5-5 and J is TRBJ1-4; no definite D call. V was shortened by 3 bases and J by 10 bases, with 16 bases between the two germline ends. Germline V gene data show CDR1 as SGHKS and CDR2 as YYEKEE (reference sequence). This CDR3 has 14 residues. CDR3 amino acids: CASSSPGEEVKLFF. DNA for the CDR3: TGTGCCAGCAGCTCTCCTGGTGAAGAAGTAAAACTGTTTTTT.

The rearrangement uses TRBV28 and TRBJ2-1; 11 bases line up with TRBD2. The CDR3 covers 15 residues. Per the germline V gene, CDR1 is MDHEN and CDR2 is SYDVKM. Trimming cost V 7 bases and J 10 bases; bases outside gene matches: 12. The CDR3 region has the DNA TGTGCCAGCATTCCTCATAGCGGGGGGGCGAGCGAGCAGTTCTTC. The encoded protein is CASIPHSGGASEQFF.

J is TRBJ2-1 and V is TRBV5-1; no reliable D call. The germline gives CDR1 SGHRS, CDR2 YFSETQ. The V gene lost 3 bases and the J gene lost 7 bases, with 20 bases spanning the gap. The CDR3 totals 16 residues. This CDR3 reads CASSSIQVNLGNEQFF. The CDR3, as DNA: TGCGCCAGCAGCTCGATTCAGGTGAACCTAGGGAATGAGCAGTTCTTC.